This TCR beta chain comes out of a study of T cells in localized non-small cell lung cancer. The germline V gene has CDR1 SQVTM and CDR2 ANQGSEA. This CDR3 has 12 amino acids. The V end lost 4 bases, the J end lost 5 bases, and 12 bases lay between the germline ends. Profiled with immunoSEQ multiplex PCR; TCRdb holds only in-frame clones, not every one. The sample holds approximately 11,000 clones; around 85% are singletons and the top ten take 22%. Notes on the study in general: A median of around 52 clones ranked among the top 100 in tumor appeared in adjacent lung. The tumor had only one region sequenced, so heterogeneity remains possible. Of the tissues analyzed, uninvolved adjacent lung showed maximal T cell clonality, greater than tumor.

Comment on this clone: The antigen is unknown.

The chain recombines TRBV29-1 with TRBJ2-7; possibly TRBD1 for D (5 bases). This receptor was identified in an older male donor with stage I lung adenocarcinoma. The sequenced sample was peripheral blood, obtained before any cancer treatment. The CDR3 loop reads CSVGAGYDEQYF. CDR3 DNA: TGCAGCGTTGGTGCAGGGTATGACGAGCAGTACTTC.